This entry lists 4 T cell receptor beta chains sequenced from one sample in a study of T-cell reconstitution after alpha-beta-depleted transplantation in children. Unique molecular identifiers tagged the TCRbeta library. TCRdb re-called the PCR reads through MiXCR, storing one row per CDR3 protein. The profile covers 480,000 or so distinct CDR3 sequences, with 8% to 11% appearing a single time and roughly 2% taken by the ten largest. Sample: PBMCs, taken before TCRalphabeta/CD19-depleted stem cell transplant. The receptors originated from a child under 10 years old with inherited bone marrow failure, due to receive a stem cell transplant.

This clonotype was picked up many times. The chain is built from TRBV9 and TRBJ2-7; no clear D gene. The V and J ends lost 7 bases and 5 bases respectively, with 19 bases between them. The CDR3 length is 14 residues. Germline CDR1 reads SGDLS; CDR2 reads YYNGEE. The CDR3 loop reads CASSSGVSLHEQYF. DNA for the CDR3: TGTGCCAGCTCCTCTGGGGTGTCTCTGCACGAGCAGTACTTC.

The chain uses TRBV6-1 and TRBJ1-5; D call uncertain. The CDR3 runs to 15 residues. V was clipped by 2 bases and J by 5 bases, with 13 bases between them. Germline V gene sequence: CDR1 MNHNS, CDR2 SASEGT. The CDR3 loop reads CASSENAPGHQPQHF. CDR3 nucleotide sequence: TGTGCCAGCAGTGAAAACGCCCCTGGCCATCAGCCCCAGCATTTT.

This clonotype was observed at least ten times. V and J are TRBV28 and TRBJ1-1; no clear D gene. This CDR3 has 15 amino acids. V dropped 3 bases and J dropped 1 base, with 12 bases sitting between them. Germline V gene data show CDR1 as MDHEN and CDR2 as SYDVKM. The CDR3 sequence: CASSFGTLANTEAFF. In DNA, the CDR3 is TGTGCCAGCAGTTTTGGTACTTTAGCGAACACTGAAGCTTTCTTT.

This clonotype has ten or more counts. This rearrangement joins TRBV5-1 to TRBJ1-1; a possible D gene is TRBD1 (5 bases). V lost 0 bases and J lost 2, with 11 bases in between. Looked up from germline, CDR1 is SGHRS and CDR2 is YFSETQ. The CDR3 is 15 residues long. The CDR3 DNA reads as TGCGCCAGCAGCTTGGTGGGACCCGGAAACACTGAAGCTTTCTTT. Translation: CASSLVGPGNTEAFF.